A single sample is the source of the 20 T cell receptor beta chains below, sequenced in a study of T-cell memory formation after mild COVID-19. MiXCR, run by TCRdb on the 5' RACE reads, gives a single entry per CDR3 protein. The sample contains 350,000 to 550,000 distinct CDR3 sequences, about a sixth of which appear only once. The sequenced sample was PBMCs or a T cell subset sorted from them (not recorded which). The receptors here all came from a man between 18 and 29 years old who had mild COVID-19 (a few samples of this study predate the infection). Cell type and time point are not known.

DNA of the CDR3: TGTGCCAGCAGTGCCCTAGCGGGGGTTAACACCGGGGAGCTGTTTTTT. It translates to CASSALAGVNTGELFF. The chain employs TRBV12-3 or TRBV12-4 and TRBJ2-2, with 10 bases lining up with TRBD2. The V and J ends lost 5 bases and 2 bases, in that order; junction bases with no gene match: 5. The CDR3 covers 16 residues.

This clonotype was detected a few times. The V and J genes are TRBV24-1 and TRBJ1-5, with D maybe TRBD1 (5 bases). CDR1 and CDR2 from the germline V gene are KGHDR and SFDVKD. This CDR3 region has 16 residues. Trimming took 5 bases from V and 1 from J, leaving 14 bases between them. CDR3 in DNA: TGTGCCACCAGTGTCGGGGGGAAGGGGAGCAATCAGCCCCAGCATTTT. Translating it yields CATSVGGKGSNQPQHF.

J is TRBJ2-4 and V is TRBV24-1; 7 bases align to TRBD1. The trim removed 4 bases at V and 8 bases at J, leaving 4 bases unmatched. The germline gives CDR1 KGHDR, CDR2 SFDVKD. The CDR3 runs 13 residues. CDR3: CATSDQQGYIQYF. Here the CDR3 DNA reads TGTGCCACCAGTGACCAACAGGGGTACATTCAGTACTTC.

On this clonotype: One junction end does not reproduce the germline sequence, and a read error may be involved. The rearrangement uses TRBV2 and TRBJ2-1, with TRBD2 matching over 7 bases. This CDR3 has 12 residues. From germline, CDR1 is SNHLY and CDR2 FYNNEI. In DNA form, the CDR3 reads TGCGGGAGTACCGCGGGGGACAATGAGCAGTTCTTC. It translates to CGSTAGDNEQFF.

This clonotype was picked up a small number of times. The rearrangement uses TRBV23-1 and TRBJ1-2, with TRBD1 as a possible D gene (6 bases). TRBV23-1 is recorded as an ORF, its role being uncertain. The CDR3 spans 11 residues. Trimming took 3 bases from V and 9 from J, leaving 8 bases between them. CDR3 amino acids: CASSQGARYTF. In DNA, the CDR3 is TGCGCCAGCAGTCAGGGGGCCCGCTACACCTTC.

Many counts were recorded for this clonotype. The V gene is TRBV23-1, the J gene TRBJ2-7, with TRBD1 identical over 10 bases. TRBV23-1 is classed as an ORF, of uncertain function. The CDR3 runs to 15 residues. Germline trimming cut 7 bases from V and 6 bases from J; bases unmatched to any gene: 12. Here the CDR3 DNA reads TGCGCCAGCAACCGGGACAGGGGCCCCCTTAGCGAGCAGTACTTC. It yields the protein CASNRDRGPLSEQYF.

The chain joins TRBV12-3 or TRBV12-4 to TRBJ2-5; unclear D gene. V lost 2 bases, J lost 4 bases, and 14 bases lay in between. This CDR3 is 15 amino acids long. The DNA for the CDR3 is TGTGCCAGCAGTTTAAACGACCCCCAAGTAGAGACCCAGTACTTC. Translated: CASSLNDPQVETQYF.

V is TRBV5-6 and J is TRBJ1-6; maybe TRBD1 (6 bases). Germline V CDR1 and CDR2: SGHDT, YYEEEE. V dropped 4 bases and J dropped 14 bases, with 22 bases sitting between them. This CDR3 spans 15 amino acids. CDR3 protein: CASSGKGEGGLALHF. The CDR3 nucleotides read TGTGCCAGCAGCGGGAAGGGTGAGGGGGGTTTGGCCCTCCACTTT.

The V call is TRBV12-3 or TRBV12-4, the J call TRBJ1-5; 9 nucleotides align to TRBD1. This CDR3 has 14 residues. V dropped 5 bases and J dropped 5; count of bases not matched to a gene: 4. The CDR3 nucleotides are TGTGCCAGCAGTCGGGACAGGGATTATCAGCCCCAGCATTTT. This codes for CASSRDRDYQPQHF.

This chain joins TRBV3-1 and TRBJ2-7, with 9 bases that match TRBD1. Trimming removed 0 bases from V and 6 bases from J; junction bases left unmatched: 15. From germline, CDR1 is LGHDT and CDR2 YNNKEL (reference sequence). The CDR3 is 18 residues long. The CDR3 DNA is TGTGCCAGCAGCCAAGACCCCAAGCGACAGGGGGACTATGGCGAGCAGTACTTC. This sequence encodes CASSQDPKRQGDYGEQYF.

The gene calls are TRBV4-3 and TRBJ2-7; TRBD2 agrees at 8 bases. Germline CDR1 reads LGHNA; CDR2 reads YSLEER. The ends lost 4 bases at V and 6 bases at J; junction bases unmatched: 14. The CDR3 length is 16 residues. CDR3 sequence (DNA): TGCGCCAGCAGCCCTTCGGGGGGGGTCCCCCTTAGCGAGCAGTACTTC. It is translated as CASSPSGGVPLSEQYF.

This chain uses TRBV5-1 with TRBJ1-4, with no clear D. Germline values: CDR1 SGHRS, CDR2 YFSETQ. The CDR3 runs to 17 residues. The V gene lost 0 bases and the J gene lost 4 bases, with 16 bases spanning the gap. CDR3 nucleotides: TGCGCCAGCAGCTTGGACGTCACGGTGGGGAATAATGAAAAACTGTTTTTT. Translating gives CASSLDVTVGNNEKLFF.

The chain uses TRBV7-9 and TRBJ2-5, with D perhaps matching TRBD1 (6 bases). Germline V gene sequence: CDR1 SEHNR, CDR2 FQNEAQ (reference sequence). This CDR3 is built from 16 residues. Trimming took off 5 bases at V and 4 bases at J, with 20 bases between the two ends. The CDR3 coding sequence is TGTGCCAGCAGCCCACTTAAACCCGGACAGAGAGAGACCCAGTACTTC. Amino acids: CASSPLKPGQRETQYF.

In regard to this clonotype: One end of the junction varies from germline; a read error may be responsible. J is TRBJ1-1 and V is TRBV5-1; TRBD1 might be the D (6 bases). This CDR3 has 15 residues. Germline V gene sequence: CDR1 SGHRS, CDR2 YFSETQ. CDR3 nucleotides: TGCGCCAGCAGCTTGACAGGGAGTGGGAACACTGAAGATTTCTTT. Residues: CASSLTGSGNTEDFF.

The chain uses TRBV5-1 and TRBJ2-3, with D possibly matching TRBD2 (5 bases). Germline assignment: CDR1 SGHRS and CDR2 YFSETQ. The CDR3 has 13 residues. V lost 4 bases, J lost 4 bases, and 10 bases lay in between. The CDR3 DNA sequence: TGCGCCAGCAGCGATCAACTAGCAGATACGCAGTATTTT. This gives the protein CASSDQLADTQYF.

J is TRBJ2-7 and V is TRBV5-5; 9 bases match TRBD1. Germline-derived CDR1 and CDR2 are SGHKS and YYEKEE (reference sequence). The CDR3 is made up of 15 amino acids. V was clipped by 4 bases and J by 4 bases; unmatched bases: 9. The CDR3 nucleotides read TGTGCCAGCAGCCAAGACGGGACAGGGTTTTACGAGCAGTACTTC. It translates to CASSQDGTGFYEQYF.

The V and J genes are TRBV7-9 and TRBJ2-5, with TRBD2 matching over 7 bases. This CDR3 has 15 residues. Germline values: CDR1 SEHNR, CDR2 FQNEAQ (reference sequence). The V and J ends lost 10 bases and 2 bases, in that order; junction bases with no gene match: 13. The DNA of the CDR3 is TGTGCCATCCCTTCGAGCGGGGAAACACAAGAGACCCAGTACTTC. This codes for CAIPSSGETQETQYF.

The chain uses TRBV20-1 and TRBJ2-1; TRBD2 agrees at 10 bases. Germline CDR1 is DFQATT and CDR2 is SNEGSKA (reference sequence). CDR3 size: 14 residues. With 2 bases clipped from V and 8 bases from J, the junction kept 6 bases outside the gene matches. CDR3 residues: CSARTSGGADEQFF. CDR3 nucleotides: TGCAGTGCTAGAACCAGCGGGGGGGCGGATGAGCAGTTCTTC.

This chain links TRBV5-1 with TRBJ2-2; 9 bases align to TRBD1. The CDR3 length is 13 residues. Germline CDR1 SGHRS, CDR2 YFSETQ. Germline trimming cut 4 bases from V and 7 bases from J; bases unmatched to any gene: 2. The CDR3 protein is CASSPTGGGELFF. In DNA form, the CDR3 reads TGCGCCAGCAGCCCGACAGGGGGCGGGGAGCTGTTTTTT.

The chain has TRBV25-1 and TRBJ2-1; no firm D call. This CDR3 spans 14 amino acids. The V end was cut by 0 bases, the J end by 6 bases, with 9 bases between. Germline V CDR1 and CDR2: MGHDK, SYGVNS. The CDR3 loop is CASSEYIVGNEQFF. CDR3 DNA: TGTGCCAGCAGTGAATATATAGTGGGCAATGAGCAGTTCTTC.